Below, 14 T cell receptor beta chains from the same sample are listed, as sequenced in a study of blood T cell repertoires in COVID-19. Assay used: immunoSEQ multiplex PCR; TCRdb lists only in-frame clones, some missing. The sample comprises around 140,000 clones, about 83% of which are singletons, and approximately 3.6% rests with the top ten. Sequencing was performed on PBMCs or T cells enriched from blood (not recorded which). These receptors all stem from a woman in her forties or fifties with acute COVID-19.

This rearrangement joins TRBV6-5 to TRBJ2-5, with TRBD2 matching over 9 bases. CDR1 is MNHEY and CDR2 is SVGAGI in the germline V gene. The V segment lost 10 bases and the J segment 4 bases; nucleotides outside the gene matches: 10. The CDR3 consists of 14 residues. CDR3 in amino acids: CATLLAGEGETQYF. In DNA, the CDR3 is TGTGCCACATTGTTAGCGGGAGAGGGAGAGACCCAGTACTTC.

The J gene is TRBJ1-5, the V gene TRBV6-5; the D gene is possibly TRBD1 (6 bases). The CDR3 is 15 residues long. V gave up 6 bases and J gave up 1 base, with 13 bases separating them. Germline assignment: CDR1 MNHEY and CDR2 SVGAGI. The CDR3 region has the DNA TGTGCCAGCAGAGACGGACAGCTAAGCAATCAGCCCCAGCATTTT. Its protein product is CASRDGQLSNQPQHF.

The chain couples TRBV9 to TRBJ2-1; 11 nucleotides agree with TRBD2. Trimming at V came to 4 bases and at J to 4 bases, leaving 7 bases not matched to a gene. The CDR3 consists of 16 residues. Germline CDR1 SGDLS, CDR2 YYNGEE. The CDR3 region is CASSLTSGSGYNEQFF. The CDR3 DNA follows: TGTGCCAGCAGCCTAACTAGCGGGAGTGGGTACAATGAGCAGTTCTTC. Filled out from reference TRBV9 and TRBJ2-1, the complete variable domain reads DSGVTQTPKHLITATGQRVTLRCSPRSGDLSVYWYQQSLDQGLQFLIQYYNGEERAKGNILERFSAQQFPDLHSELNLSSLELGDSALYFCASSLTSGSGYNEQFFGPGTRLTVL.

CDR3 residues: CASSRNLADSNTGELFF. The CDR3 DNA follows: TGCGCCAGCAGCCGTAATCTAGCGGATTCGAACACCGGGGAGCTGTTTTTT. V is TRBV4-1 and J is TRBJ2-2, with 7 nucleotides matching TRBD2. V was pared by 4 bases and J by 0 bases, with 8 bases of the junction left unmatched. Per the germline V gene, CDR1 is MGHRA and CDR2 is YSYEKL. The CDR3 spans 17 residues.

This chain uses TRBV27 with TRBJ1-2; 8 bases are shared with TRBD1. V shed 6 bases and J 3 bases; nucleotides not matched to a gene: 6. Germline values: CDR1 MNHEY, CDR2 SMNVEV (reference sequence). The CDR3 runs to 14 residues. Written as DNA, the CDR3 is TGTGCCAGCAGCTCTACGACAGGGGACTATGGCTACACCTTC. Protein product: CASSSTTGDYGYTF.

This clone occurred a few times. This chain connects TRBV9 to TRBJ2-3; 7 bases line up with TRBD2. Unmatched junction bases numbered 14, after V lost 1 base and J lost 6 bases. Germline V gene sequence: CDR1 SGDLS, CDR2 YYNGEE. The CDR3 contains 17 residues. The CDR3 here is CASSVSSSWEGLDTQYF. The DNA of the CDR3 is TGTGCCAGCAGCGTATCCTCGTCATGGGAGGGCCTGGATACGCAGTATTTT.

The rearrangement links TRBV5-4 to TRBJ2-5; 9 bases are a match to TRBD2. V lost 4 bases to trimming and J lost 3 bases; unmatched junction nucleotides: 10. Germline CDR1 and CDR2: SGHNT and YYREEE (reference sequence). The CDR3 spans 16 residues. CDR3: CASSIRLIAGEETQYF. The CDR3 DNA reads TGTGCCAGCAGCATACGACTTATAGCGGGAGAAGAGACCCAGTACTTC.

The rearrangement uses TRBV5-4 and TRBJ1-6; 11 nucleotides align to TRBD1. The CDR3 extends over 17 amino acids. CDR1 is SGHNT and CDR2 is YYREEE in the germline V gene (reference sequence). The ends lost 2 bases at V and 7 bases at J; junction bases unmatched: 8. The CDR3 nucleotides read TGTGCCAGCAGCTTCCGCCGCGGGACAGGGGGGAATTCACCCCTCCACTTT. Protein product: CASSFRRGTGGNSPLHF. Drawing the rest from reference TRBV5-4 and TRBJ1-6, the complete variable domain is ETGVTQSPTHLIKTRGQQVTLRCSSQSGHNTVSWYQQALGQGPQFIFQYYREEENGRGNFPPRFSGLQFPNYSSELNVNALELDDSALYLCASSFRRGTGGNSPLHFGNGTRLTVT.

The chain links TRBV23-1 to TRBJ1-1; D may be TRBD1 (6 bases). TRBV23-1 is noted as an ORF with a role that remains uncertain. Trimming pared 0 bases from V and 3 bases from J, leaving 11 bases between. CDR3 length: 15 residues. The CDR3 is CASSQSIRGYTEAFF. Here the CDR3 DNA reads TGCGCCAGCAGTCAATCGATAAGGGGGTACACTGAAGCTTTCTTT.

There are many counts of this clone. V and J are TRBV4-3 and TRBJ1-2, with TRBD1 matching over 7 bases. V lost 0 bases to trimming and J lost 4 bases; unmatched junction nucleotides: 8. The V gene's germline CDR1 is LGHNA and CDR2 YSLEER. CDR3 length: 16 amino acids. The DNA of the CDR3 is TGCGCCAGCAGCCAAGATGTGGACAGGTATAGCTATGGCTACACCTTC. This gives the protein CASSQDVDRYSYGYTF.

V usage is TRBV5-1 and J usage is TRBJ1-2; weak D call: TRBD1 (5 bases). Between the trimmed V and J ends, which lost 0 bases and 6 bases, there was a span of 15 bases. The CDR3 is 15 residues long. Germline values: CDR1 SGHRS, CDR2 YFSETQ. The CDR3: CASSLAGDSSHGYTF. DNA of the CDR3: TGCGCCAGCAGCTTGGCCGGGGACTCCAGTCATGGCTACACCTTC.

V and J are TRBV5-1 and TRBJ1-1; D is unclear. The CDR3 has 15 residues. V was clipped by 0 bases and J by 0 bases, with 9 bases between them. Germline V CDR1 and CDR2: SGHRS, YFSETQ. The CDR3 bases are TGCGCCAGCAGCTTGGCCTCAGGAATGAACACTGAAGCTTTCTTT. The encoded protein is CASSLASGMNTEAFF.

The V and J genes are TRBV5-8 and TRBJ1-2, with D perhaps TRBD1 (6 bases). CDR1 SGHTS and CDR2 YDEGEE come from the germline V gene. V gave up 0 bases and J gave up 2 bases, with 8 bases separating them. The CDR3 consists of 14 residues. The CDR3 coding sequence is TGTGCCAGCAGCTTGGTAGGACAGAACTATGGCTACACCTTC. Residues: CASSLVGQNYGYTF.

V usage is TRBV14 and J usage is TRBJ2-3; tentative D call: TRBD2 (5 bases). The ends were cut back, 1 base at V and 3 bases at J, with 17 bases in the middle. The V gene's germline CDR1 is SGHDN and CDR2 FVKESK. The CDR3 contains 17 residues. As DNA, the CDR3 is TGTGCCAGCAGCCAAGTTACGGTGCGGGTGAGAACAGATACGCAGTATTTT. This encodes CASSQVTVRVRTDTQYF. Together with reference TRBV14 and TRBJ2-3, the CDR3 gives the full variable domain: EAGVTQFPSHSVIEKGQTVTLRCDPISGHDNLYWYRRVMGKEIKFLLHFVKESKQDESGMPNNRFLAERTGGTYSTLKVQPAELEDSGVYFCASSQVTVRVRTDTQYFGPGTRLTVL.